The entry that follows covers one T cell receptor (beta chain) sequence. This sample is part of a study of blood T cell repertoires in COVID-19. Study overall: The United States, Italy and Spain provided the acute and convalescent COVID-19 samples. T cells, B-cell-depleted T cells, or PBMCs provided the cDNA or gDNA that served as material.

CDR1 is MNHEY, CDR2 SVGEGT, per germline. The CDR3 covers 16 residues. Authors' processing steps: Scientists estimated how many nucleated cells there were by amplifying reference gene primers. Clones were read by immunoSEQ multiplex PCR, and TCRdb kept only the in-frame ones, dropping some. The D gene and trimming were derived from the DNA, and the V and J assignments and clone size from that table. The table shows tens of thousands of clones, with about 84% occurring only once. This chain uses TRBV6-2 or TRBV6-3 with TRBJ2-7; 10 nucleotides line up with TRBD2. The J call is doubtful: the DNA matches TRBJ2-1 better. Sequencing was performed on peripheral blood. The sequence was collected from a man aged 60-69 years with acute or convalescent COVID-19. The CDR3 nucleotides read TGTGCCAGCAGTTACCCCCCAAGCGGGGGGGCCGATGAGCAGTTCTTC. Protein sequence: CASSYPPSGGADEQFF.